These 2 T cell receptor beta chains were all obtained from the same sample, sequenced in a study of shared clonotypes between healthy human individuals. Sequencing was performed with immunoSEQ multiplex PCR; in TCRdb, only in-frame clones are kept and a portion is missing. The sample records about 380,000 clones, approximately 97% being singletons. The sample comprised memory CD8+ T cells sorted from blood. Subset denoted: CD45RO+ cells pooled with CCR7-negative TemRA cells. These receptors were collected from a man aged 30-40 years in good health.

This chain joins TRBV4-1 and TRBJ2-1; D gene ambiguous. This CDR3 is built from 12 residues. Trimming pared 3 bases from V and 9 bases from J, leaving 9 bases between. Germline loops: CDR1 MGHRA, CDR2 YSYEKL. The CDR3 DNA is TGCGCCAGCAGCCATGAAGGGTTTGAGCAGTTCTTC. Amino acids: CASSHEGFEQFF.

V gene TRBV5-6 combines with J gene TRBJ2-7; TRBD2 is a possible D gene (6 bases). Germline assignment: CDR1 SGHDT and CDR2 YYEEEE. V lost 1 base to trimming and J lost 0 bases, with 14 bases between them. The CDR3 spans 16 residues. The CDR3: CASSLILSGYSYEQYF. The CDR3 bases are TGTGCCAGCAGCTTGATTCTTAGCGGATACTCCTACGAGCAGTACTTC. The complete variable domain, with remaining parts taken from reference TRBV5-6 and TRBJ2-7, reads DAGVTQSPTHLIKTRGQQVTLRCSPKSGHDTVSWYQQALGQGPQFIFQYYEEEERQRGNFPDRFSGHQFPNYSSELNVNALLLGDSALYLCASSLILSGYSYEQYFGPGTRLTVT.